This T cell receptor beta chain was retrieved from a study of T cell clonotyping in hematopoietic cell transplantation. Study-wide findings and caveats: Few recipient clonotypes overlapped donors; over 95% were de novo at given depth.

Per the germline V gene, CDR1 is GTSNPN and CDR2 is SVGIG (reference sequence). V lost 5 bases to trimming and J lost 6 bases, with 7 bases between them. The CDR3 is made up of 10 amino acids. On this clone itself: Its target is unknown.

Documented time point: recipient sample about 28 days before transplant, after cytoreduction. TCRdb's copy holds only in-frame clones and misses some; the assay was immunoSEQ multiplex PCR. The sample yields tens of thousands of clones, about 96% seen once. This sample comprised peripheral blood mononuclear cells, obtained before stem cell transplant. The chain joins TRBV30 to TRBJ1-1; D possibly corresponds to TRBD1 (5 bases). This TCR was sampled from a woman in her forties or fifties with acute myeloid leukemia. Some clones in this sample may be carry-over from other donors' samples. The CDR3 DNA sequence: TGTGCCTGGGAGGGGTCTGAAGCTTTCTTT. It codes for CAWEGSEAFF.